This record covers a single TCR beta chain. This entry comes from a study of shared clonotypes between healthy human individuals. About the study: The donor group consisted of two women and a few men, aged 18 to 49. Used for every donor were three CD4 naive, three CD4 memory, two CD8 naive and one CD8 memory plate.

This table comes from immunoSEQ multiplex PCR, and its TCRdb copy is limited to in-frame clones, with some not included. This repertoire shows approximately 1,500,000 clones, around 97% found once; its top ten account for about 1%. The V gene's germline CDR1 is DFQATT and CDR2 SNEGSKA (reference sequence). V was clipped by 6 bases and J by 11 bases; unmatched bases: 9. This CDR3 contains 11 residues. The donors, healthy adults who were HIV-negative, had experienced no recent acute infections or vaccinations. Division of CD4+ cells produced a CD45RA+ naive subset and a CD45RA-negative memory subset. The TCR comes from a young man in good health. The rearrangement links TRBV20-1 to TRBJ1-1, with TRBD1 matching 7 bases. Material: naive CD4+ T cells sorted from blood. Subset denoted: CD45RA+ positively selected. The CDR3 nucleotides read TGCAGTGCGGACAGGATTGGGGAGGCTTTCTTT. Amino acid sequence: CSADRIGEAFF.